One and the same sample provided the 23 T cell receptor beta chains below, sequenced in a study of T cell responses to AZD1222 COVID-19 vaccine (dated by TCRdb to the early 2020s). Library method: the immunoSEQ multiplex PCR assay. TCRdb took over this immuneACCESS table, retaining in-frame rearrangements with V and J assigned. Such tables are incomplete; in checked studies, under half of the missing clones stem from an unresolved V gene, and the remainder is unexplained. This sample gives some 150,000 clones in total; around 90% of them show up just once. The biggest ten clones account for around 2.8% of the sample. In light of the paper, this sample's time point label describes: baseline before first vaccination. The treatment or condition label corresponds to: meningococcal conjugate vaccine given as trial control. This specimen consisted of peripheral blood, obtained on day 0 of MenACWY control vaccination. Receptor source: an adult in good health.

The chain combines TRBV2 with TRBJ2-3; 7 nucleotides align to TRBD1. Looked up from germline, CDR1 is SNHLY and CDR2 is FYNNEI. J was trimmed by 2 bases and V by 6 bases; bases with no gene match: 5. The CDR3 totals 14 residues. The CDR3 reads CASRTGTFTDTQYF. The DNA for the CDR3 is TGTGCCAGCAGGACAGGGACCTTCACAGATACGCAGTATTTT.

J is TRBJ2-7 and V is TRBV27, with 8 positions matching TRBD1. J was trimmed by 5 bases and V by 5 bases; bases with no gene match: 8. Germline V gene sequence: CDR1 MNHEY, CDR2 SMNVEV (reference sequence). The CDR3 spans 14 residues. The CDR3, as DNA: TGTGCCAGCAGTCCAGGCAGGGGGCGAGACGAGCAGTACTTC. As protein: CASSPGRGRDEQYF.

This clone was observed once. The CDR3 bases are TGTGCCAGCAGCTTAGGGTACGACAGGACAATCCTGAACACTGAAGCTTTCTTT. It yields the protein CASSLGYDRTILNTEAFF. The rearrangement joins TRBV13 to TRBJ1-1; perhaps TRBD1 as D (6 bases). The CDR3 extends over 18 amino acids. Trimming cost V 0 bases and J 0 bases, with 17 bases left between them. Germline V gene sequence: CDR1 PRHDT, CDR2 FYEKMQ (reference sequence).

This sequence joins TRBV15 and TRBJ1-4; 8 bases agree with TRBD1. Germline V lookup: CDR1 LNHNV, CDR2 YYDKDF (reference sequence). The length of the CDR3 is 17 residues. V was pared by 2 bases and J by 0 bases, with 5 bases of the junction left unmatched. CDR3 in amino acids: CATSRRRTGTTNEKLFF. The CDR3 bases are TGTGCCACCAGCAGACGACGGACAGGGACAACTAATGAAAAACTGTTTTTT.

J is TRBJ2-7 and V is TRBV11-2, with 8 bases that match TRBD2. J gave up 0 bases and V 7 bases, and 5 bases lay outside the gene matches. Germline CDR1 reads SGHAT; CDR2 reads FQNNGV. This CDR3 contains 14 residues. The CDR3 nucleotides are TGTGCCAGCACCCGGGGGGGCTCCTCCTACGAGCAGTACTTC. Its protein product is CASTRGGSSYEQYF.

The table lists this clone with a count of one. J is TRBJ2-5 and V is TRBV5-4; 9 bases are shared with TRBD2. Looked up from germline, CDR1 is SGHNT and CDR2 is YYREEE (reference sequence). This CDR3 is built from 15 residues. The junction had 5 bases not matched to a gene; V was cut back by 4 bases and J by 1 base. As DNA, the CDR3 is TGTGCCAGCAGCGCCACTAGCGGGTTCCAAGAGACCCAGTACTTC. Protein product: CASSATSGFQETQYF. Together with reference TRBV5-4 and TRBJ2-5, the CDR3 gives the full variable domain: ETGVTQSPTHLIKTRGQQVTLRCSSQSGHNTVSWYQQALGQGPQFIFQYYREEENGRGNFPPRFSGLQFPNYSSELNVNALELDDSALYLCASSATSGFQETQYFGPGTRLLVL.

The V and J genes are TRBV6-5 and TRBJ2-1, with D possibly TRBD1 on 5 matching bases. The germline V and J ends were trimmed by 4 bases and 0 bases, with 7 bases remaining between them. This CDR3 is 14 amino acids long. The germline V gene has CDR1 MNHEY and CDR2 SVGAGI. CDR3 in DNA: TGTGCCAGCAGTTCGGACACCTCCTACAATGAGCAGTTCTTC. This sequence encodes CASSSDTSYNEQFF.

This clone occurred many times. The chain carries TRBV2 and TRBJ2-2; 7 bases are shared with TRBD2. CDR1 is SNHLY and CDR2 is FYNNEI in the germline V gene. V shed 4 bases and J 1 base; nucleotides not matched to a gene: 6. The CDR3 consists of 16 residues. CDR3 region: CASSAQGLKNTGELFF. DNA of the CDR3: TGTGCCAGCAGTGCCCAGGGACTAAAGAACACCGGGGAGCTGTTTTTT.

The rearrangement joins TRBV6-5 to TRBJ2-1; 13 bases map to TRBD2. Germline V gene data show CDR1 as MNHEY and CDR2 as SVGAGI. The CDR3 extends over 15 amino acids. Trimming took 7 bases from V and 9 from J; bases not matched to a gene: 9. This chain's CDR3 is CASNGGTSGKSEQFF. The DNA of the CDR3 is TGTGCCAGCAACGGCGGGACTAGCGGGAAGAGTGAGCAGTTCTTC.

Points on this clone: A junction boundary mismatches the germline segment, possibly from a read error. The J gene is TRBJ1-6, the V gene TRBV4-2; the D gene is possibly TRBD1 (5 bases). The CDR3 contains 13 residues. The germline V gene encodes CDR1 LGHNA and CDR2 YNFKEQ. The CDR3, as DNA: TGTGCCAGCAGTCCACTTGGGACGGACCCAGCGGCATTT. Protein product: CASSPLGTDPAAF.

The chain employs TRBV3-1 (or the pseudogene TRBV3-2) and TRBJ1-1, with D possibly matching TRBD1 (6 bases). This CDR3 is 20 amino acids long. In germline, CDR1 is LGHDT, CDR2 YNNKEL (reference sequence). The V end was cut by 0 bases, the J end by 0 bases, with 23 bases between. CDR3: CASSQDRASPRGGMNTEAFF. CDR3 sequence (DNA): TGTGCCAGCAGCCAAGATCGCGCGTCCCCCCGGGGGGGCATGAACACTGAAGCTTTCTTT.

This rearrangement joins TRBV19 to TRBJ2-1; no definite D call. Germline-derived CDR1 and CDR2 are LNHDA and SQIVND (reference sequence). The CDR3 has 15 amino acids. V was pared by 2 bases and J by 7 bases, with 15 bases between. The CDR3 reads CASSISKGLNNEQFF. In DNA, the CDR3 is TGTGCCAGTAGTATAAGTAAAGGCCTGAATAATGAGCAGTTCTTC.

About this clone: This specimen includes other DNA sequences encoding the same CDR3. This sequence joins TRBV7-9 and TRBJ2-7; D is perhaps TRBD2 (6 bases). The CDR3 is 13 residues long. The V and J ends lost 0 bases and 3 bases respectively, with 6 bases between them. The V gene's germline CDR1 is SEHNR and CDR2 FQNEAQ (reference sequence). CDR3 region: CASSLAGGYEQYF. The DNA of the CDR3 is TGTGCCAGCAGCTTAGCGGGAGGCTACGAGCAGTACTTC.

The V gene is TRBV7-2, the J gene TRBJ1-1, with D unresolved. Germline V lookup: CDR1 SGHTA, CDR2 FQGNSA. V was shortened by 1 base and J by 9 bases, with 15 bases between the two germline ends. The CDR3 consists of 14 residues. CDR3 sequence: CASSLVASAKKAFF. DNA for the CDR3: TGTGCCAGCAGCTTAGTGGCAAGTGCGAAGAAAGCTTTCTTT.

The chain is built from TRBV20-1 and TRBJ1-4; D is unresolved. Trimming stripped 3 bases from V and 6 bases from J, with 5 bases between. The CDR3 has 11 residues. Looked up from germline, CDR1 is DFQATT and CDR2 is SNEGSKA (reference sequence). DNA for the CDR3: TGCAGTGCTAGTCAAGATGAAAAACTGTTTTTT. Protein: CSASQDEKLFF.

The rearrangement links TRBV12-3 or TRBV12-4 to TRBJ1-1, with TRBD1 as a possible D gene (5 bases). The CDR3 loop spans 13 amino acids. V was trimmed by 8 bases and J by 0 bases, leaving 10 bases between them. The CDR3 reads CASGRQMNTEAFF. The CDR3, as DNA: TGTGCCAGCGGGAGACAGATGAACACTGAAGCTTTCTTT.

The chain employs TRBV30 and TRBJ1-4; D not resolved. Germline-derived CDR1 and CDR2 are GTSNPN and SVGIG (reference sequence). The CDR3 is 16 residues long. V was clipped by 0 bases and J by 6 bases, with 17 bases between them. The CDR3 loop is CAWSVQSVEGYEKLFF. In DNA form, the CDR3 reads TGTGCCTGGAGTGTACAATCGGTAGAGGGATATGAAAAACTGTTTTTT.

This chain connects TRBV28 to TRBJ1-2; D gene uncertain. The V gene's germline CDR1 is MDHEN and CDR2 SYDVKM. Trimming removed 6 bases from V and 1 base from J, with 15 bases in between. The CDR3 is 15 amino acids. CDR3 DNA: TGTGCCAGCAGACGACGGAGAATCCTTAACTATGGCTACACCTTC. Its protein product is CASRRRRILNYGYTF.

The CDR3: CASSLIGRPGSYEQYF. In DNA form, the CDR3 reads TGTGCCAGCAGCTTAATAGGGCGGCCGGGCTCCTACGAGCAGTACTTC. This sequence joins TRBV7-9 and TRBJ2-7; no definite D call. There are 16 residues in the CDR3. Trimming cost V 2 bases and J 0 bases, with 14 bases left between them. Germline CDR1 and CDR2: SEHNR and FQNEAQ (reference sequence).

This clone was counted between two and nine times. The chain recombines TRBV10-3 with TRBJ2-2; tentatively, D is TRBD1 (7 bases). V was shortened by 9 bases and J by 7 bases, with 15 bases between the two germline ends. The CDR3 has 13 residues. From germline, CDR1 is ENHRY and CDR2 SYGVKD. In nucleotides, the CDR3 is TGTGCCATTGCAGGGGGGCAAGGCGGGGAGCTGTTTTTT. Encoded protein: CAIAGGQGGELFF.

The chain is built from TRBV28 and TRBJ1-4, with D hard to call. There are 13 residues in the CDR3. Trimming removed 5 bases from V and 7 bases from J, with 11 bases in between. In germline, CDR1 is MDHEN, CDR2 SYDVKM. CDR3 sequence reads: CASSPRWGEKLFF. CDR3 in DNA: TGTGCCAGCAGTCCGCGATGGGGTGAAAAACTGTTTTTT.

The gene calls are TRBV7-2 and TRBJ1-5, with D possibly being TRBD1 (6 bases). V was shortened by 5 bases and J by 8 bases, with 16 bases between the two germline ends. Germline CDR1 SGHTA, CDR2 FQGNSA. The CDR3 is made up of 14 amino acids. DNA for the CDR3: TGTGCCAGCAGCCCCCAGGGGATTGGTGAGCCCCAGCATTTT. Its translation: CASSPQGIGEPQHF.

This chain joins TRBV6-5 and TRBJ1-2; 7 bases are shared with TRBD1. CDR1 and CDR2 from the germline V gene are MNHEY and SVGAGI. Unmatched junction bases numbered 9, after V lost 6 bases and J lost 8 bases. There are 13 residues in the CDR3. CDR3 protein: CASRRQGNEGYTF. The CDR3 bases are TGTGCCAGCAGACGACAGGGTAATGAGGGCTACACCTTC.